This T cell receptor beta chain stems from a study of post-analysis software for immune sequencing data (dated by TCRdb to the mid-2010s). Some background on the complete study: Relapsing-remitting, secondary progressive and progressive-relapsing multiple sclerosis were recorded as disease courses, and subtype annotation was lacking for some patients. The patient repertoires were compared against some twelve previously published healthy control repertoires obtained from donors aged about 6 to 28 years. A subset of samples was prepared in parallel using single-end sample barcoding, then pooled and co-amplified after Illumina adapter ligation. Overall study outcomes, separate from this receptor: Strong co-clustering of samples prepared in the same batch was shown by direct clustering with F measure, prompting a batch-effect correction. Normalized Chao1 diversity was significantly lower in multiple sclerosis patients than controls, suggesting substantial peripheral T-cell clonal expansion. The control group was slightly older than the multiple sclerosis patient group.

Receptor libraries were prepared by PCR. Sequencer: Illumina HiSeq 2500. To reduce PCR and sequencing biases, unique molecular identifiers were built into the TCR beta cDNA libraries. Roughly 0.5 million cDNA molecules were obtained per 1 to 10 million input T cells, so each molecule approximated one T cell. The patient libraries were prepared and sequenced using the same protocol as the earlier healthy control dataset. Samples belonging to the same batch were prepared together, multiplexed and sequenced on a shared HiSeq lane. Concerning the study's data processing: Raw barcoded reads were processed with MIGEC, discarding single-read molecular identifier groups before consensus assembly and CDR3 extraction. VDJtools was used for post-analysis of the clonotype tables, and diversity was normalized by down-sampling every dataset to the size of the smallest sample. To correct batch-related cross-sample contamination, repertoire overlap clustering matched CDR3 amino acid sequences but not nucleotide sequences. TCRdb reran the public reads through fastp at Q25 and MiXCR, keeping productive beta chains. CDR3 protein duplicates are merged, each entry listing the most common genes and DNA. These V and J calls derive from TCRdb rather than the authors' analysis. This sample holds 500,000 to 600,000 distinct CDR3 sequences; around 47% were observed only once. The ten largest clonotypes hold around 1.7% of the sample.

To demonstrate the VDJtools post-analysis software, the study profiled TCR beta repertoires from the peripheral blood of 13 young patients with multiple sclerosis. Multiple sclerosis patients were children and adolescents aged about 6 to 15 years. Remarks on this clonotype: Its antigen is unknown. No base quality information exists; no much larger clone differs at one position.

This receptor was taken from a girl between 5 and 17 years old with multiple sclerosis. The material sequenced was blood.

The bases are TGTGCCACCAGTGATTCACCGGGGGTCTCAGGGACGAACATTCAGTACTTC. Its protein product is CATSDSPGVSGTNIQYF. The chain is encoded by TRBV24-1 joined to TRBJ2-4, and perhaps TRBD2 as D gene, on 6 matching bases. CDR1 and CDR2 are drawn from the germline V gene: KGHDR, SFDVKD. The CDR3, cysteine through phenylalanine, is 17 amino acids long. Of all the DNA, just the CDR3 is kept, 51 bases in frame from base 1. V drops 2 bases and J drops 7 bases, leaving 20 bases in between.